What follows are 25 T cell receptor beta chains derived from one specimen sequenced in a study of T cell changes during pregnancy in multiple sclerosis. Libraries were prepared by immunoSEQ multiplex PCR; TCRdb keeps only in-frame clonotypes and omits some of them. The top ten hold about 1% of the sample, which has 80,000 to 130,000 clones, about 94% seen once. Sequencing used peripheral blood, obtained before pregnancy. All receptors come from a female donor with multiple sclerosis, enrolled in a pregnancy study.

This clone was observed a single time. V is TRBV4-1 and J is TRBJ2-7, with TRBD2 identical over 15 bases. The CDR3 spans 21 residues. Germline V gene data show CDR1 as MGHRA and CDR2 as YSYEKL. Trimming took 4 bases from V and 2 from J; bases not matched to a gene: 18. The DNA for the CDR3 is TGCGCCAGCAGCCCCCCCCCGAGTGGGACTAGCGGGAGGCCTGAAGCCTACGAGCAGTACTTC. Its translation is CASSPPPSGTSGRPEAYEQYF.

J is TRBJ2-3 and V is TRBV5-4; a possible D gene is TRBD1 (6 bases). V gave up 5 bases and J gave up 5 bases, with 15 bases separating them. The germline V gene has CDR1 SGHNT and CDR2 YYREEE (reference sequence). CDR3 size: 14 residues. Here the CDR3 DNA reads TGTGCCAGCAGACAGGGTGCTCGGAGAGATACGCAGTATTTT. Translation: CASRQGARRDTQYF.

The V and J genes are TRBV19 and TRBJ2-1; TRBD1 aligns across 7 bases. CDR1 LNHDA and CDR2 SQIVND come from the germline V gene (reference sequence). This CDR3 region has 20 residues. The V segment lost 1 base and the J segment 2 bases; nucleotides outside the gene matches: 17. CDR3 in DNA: TGTGCCAGTAGTATAGGTCAGACAGGGCACGGCGGGTGGACCTACAATGAGCAGTTCTTC. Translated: CASSIGQTGHGGWTYNEQFF.

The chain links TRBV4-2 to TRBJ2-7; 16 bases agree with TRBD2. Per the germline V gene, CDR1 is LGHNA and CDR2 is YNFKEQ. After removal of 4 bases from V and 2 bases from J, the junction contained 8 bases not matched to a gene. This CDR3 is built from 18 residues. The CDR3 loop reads CASSPGTSGRADPYEQYF. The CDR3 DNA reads TGTGCCAGCAGCCCCGGGACTAGCGGGAGGGCCGACCCCTACGAGCAGTACTTC.

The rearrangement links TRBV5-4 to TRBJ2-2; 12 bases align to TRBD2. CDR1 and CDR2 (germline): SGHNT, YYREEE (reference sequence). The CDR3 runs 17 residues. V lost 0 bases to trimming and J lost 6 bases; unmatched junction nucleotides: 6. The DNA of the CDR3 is TGTGCCAGCAGCTTGGACCCGACTAGCGGGAGATCCGGGGAGCTGTTTTTT. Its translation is CASSLDPTSGRSGELFF.

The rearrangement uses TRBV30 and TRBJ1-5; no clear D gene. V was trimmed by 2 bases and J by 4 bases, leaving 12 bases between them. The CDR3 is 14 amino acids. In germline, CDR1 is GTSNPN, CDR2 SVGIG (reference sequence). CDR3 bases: TGTGCCTGGAGTATCAAACAGCCAAATCAGCCCCAGCATTTT. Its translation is CAWSIKQPNQPQHF.

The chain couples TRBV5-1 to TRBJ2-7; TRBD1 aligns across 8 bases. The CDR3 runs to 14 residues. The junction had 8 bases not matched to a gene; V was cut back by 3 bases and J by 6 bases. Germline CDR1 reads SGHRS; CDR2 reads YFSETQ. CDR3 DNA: TGCGCCAGCAGCTCGGCAGGGGGCTCGATCGAGCAGTACTTC. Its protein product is CASSSAGGSIEQYF.

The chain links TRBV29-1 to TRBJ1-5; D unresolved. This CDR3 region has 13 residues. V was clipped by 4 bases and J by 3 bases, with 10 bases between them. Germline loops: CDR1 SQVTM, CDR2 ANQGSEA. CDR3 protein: CSVALAINQPQHF. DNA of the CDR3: TGCAGCGTTGCCCTGGCAATCAATCAGCCCCAGCATTTT.

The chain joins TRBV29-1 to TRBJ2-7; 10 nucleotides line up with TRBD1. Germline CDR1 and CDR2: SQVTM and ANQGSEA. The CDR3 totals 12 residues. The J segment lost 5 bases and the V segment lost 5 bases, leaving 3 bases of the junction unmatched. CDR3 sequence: CSVLTGGDEQYF. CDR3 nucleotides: TGCAGCGTTCTGACAGGGGGCGACGAGCAGTACTTC.

This CDR3 is CAWTDSSGHSYEQYF. The CDR3 bases are TGTGCCTGGACCGACTCTAGCGGGCACTCCTACGAGCAGTACTTC. The J gene is TRBJ2-7, the V gene TRBV30; the match to TRBD2 covers 8 bases. Germline CDR1 is GTSNPN and CDR2 is SVGIG (reference sequence). The CDR3 spans 15 residues. The V gene end was trimmed by 4 bases and the J gene end by 0 bases; junction bases not matched to a gene: 8.

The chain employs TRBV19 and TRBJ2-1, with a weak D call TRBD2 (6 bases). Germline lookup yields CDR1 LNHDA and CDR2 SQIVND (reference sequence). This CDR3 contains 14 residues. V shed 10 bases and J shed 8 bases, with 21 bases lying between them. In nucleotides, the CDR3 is TGTGCCACAACAGCGGGCGTATCTATAGATGAGCAGTTCTTC. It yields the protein CATTAGVSIDEQFF.

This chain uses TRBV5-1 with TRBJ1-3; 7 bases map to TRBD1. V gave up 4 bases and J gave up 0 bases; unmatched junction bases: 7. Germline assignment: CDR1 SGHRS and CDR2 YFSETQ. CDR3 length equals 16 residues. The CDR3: CASSTGQAGSGNTIYF. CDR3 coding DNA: TGCGCCAGCAGCACAGGACAGGCAGGCTCTGGAAACACCATATATTTT.

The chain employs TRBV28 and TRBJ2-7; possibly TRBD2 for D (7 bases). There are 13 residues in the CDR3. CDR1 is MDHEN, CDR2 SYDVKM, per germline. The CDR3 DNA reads TGTGCAACGGAAGGGGGGGACTCCTACGAGCAGTACTTC. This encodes CATEGGDSYEQYF.

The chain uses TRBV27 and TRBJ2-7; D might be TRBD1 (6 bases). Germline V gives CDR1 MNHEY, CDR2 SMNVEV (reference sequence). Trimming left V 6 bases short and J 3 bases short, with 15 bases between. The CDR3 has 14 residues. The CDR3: CASSPPGHFYEQYF. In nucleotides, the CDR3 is TGTGCCAGCAGCCCTCCGGGACATTTCTACGAGCAGTACTTC.

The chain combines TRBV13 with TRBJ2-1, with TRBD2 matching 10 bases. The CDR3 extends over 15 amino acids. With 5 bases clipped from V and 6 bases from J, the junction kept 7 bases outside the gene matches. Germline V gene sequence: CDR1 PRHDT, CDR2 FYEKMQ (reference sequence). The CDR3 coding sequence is TGTGCCAGCAGCACCCACCTAGCGGGGGCCAATGAGCAGTTCTTC. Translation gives CASSTHLAGANEQFF.

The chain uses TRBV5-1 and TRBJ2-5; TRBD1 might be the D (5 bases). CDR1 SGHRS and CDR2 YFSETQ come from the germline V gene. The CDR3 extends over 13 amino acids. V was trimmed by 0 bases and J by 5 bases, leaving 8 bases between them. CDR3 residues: CASSLAPGETQYF. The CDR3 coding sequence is TGCGCCAGCAGCTTGGCTCCAGGGGAGACCCAGTACTTC.

The CDR3 coding sequence is TGTGCCAGCAGCCCGGGGGTCACAGATACGCAGTATTTT. It encodes CASSPGVTDTQYF. The chain is built from TRBV9 and TRBJ2-3; D perhaps matches TRBD2 (6 bases). The CDR3 extends over 13 amino acids. Germline V lookup: CDR1 SGDLS, CDR2 YYNGEE. Trimming removed 4 bases at V and 2 bases at J, with 8 bases between.

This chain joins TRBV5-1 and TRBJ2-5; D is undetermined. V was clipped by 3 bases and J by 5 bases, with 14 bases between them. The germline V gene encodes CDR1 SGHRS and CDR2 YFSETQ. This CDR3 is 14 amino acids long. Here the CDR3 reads CASSYGSVLETQYF. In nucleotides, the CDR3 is TGCGCCAGCAGCTACGGTTCTGTCCTGGAGACCCAGTACTTC.

The CDR3 protein is CASSTSGIYHGEQFF. The DNA of the CDR3 is TGTGCCAGCAGTACTAGCGGGATATACCATGGTGAGCAGTTCTTC. The J gene is TRBJ2-1, the V gene TRBV5-6; 10 positions agree with TRBD2. V trimming: 5 bases; J trimming: 9 bases; junction bases outside the gene matches: 11. The germline V gene encodes CDR1 SGHDT and CDR2 YYEEEE. The CDR3 contains 15 residues. The complete variable domain, with remaining parts taken from reference TRBV5-6 and TRBJ2-1, reads DAGVTQSPTHLIKTRGQQVTLRCSPKSGHDTVSWYQQALGQGPQFIFQYYEEEERQRGNFPDRFSGHQFPNYSSELNVNALLLGDSALYLCASSTSGIYHGEQFFGPGTRLTVL.

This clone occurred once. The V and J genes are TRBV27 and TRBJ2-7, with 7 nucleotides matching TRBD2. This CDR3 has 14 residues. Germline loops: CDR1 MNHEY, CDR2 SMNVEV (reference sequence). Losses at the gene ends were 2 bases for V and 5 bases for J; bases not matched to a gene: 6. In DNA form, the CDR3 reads TGTGCCAGCAGTTTAAGGGAGGGATACCACGAGCAGTACTTC. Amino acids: CASSLREGYHEQYF.

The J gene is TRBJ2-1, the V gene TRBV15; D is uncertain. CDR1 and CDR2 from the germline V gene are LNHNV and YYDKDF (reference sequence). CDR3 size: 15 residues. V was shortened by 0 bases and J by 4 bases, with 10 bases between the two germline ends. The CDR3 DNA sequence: TGTGCCACCAGCAGAGATCGCGGAGAATACAATGAGCAGTTCTTC. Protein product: CATSRDRGEYNEQFF.

The CDR3 reads CAWSPRGREQYF. CDR3 bases: TGTGCCTGGAGTCCCAGGGGCAGAGAGCAGTACTTC. The chain combines TRBV30 with TRBJ2-7; TRBD1 might be the D (6 bases). With 2 bases removed from V and 7 bases from J, the gap between germline ends came to 12 bases. Per the germline V gene, CDR1 is GTSNPN and CDR2 is SVGIG (reference sequence). The CDR3 sequence is 12 residues long.

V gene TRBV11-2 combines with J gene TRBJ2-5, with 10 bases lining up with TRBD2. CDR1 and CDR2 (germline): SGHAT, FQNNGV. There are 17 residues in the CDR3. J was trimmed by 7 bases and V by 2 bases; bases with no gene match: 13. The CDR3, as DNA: TGTGCCAGCAGCTTATCTAGCGGGAGTCGAACGGGTGGGACCCAGTACTTC. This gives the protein CASSLSSGSRTGGTQYF. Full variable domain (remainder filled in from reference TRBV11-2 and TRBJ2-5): EAGVAQSPRYKIIEKRQSVAFWCNPISGHATLYWYQQILGQGPKLLIQFQNNGVVDDSQLPKDRFSAERLKGVDSTLKIQPAKLEDSAVYLCASSLSSGSRTGGTQYFGPGTRLLVL.

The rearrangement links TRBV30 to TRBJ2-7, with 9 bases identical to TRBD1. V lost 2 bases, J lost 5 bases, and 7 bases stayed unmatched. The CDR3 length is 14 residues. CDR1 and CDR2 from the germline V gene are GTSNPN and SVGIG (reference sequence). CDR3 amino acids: CAWSKGQGDDEQYF. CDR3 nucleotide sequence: TGTGCCTGGAGTAAGGGACAGGGTGACGACGAGCAGTACTTC.

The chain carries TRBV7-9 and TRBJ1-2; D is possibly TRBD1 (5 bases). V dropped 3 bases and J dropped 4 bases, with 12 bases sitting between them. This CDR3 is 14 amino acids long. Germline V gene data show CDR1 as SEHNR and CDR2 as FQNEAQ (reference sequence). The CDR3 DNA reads TGTGCCAGCAGCTTGGAGGGGAGGAGCTATGGCTACACCTTC. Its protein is CASSLEGRSYGYTF.